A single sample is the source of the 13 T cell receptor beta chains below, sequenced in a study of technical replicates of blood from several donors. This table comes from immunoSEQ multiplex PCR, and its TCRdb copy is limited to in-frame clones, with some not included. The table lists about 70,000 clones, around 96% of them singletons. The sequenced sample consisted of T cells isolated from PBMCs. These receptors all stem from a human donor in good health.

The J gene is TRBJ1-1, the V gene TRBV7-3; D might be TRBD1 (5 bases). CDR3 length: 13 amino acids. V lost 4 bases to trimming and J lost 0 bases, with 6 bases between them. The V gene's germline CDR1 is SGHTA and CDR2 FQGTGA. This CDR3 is CASSSTVNTEAFF. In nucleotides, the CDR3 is TGTGCCAGCAGCTCGACAGTGAACACTGAAGCTTTCTTT.

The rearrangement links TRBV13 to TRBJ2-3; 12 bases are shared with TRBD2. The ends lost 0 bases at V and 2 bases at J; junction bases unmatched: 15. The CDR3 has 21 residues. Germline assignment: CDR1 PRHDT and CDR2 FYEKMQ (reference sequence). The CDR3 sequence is CASSLGGRLAGEGDYTDTQYF. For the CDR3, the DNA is TGTGCCAGCAGCTTAGGCGGGAGACTAGCGGGAGAAGGGGACTACACAGATACGCAGTATTTT.

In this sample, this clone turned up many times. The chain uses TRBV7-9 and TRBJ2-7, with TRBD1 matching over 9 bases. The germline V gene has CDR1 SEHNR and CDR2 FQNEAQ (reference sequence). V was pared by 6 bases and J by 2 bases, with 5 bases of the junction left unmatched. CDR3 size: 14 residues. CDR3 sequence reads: CASRGQGGTYEQYF. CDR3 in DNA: TGTGCCAGCAGGGGACAGGGAGGAACCTACGAGCAGTACTTC.

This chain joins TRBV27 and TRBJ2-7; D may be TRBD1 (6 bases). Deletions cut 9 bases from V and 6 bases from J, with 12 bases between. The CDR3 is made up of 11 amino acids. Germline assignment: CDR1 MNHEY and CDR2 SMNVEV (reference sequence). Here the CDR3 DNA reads TGTGCCAGTACGGGACAAGGCGAGCAGTACTTC. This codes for CASTGQGEQYF.

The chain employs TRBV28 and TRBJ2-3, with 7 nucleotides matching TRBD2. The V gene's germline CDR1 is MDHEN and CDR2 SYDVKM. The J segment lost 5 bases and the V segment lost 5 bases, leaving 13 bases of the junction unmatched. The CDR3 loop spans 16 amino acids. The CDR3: CASSGGVWREIDTQYF. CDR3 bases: TGTGCCAGCAGTGGGGGGGTCTGGCGGGAGATAGATACGCAGTATTTT.

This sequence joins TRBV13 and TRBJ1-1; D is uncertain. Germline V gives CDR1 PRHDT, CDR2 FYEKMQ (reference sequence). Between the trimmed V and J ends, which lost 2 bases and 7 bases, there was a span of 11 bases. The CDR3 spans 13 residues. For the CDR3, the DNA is TGTGCCAGCAGCTTATTCCCTCAGGTTGAAGCTTTCTTT. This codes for CASSLFPQVEAFF.

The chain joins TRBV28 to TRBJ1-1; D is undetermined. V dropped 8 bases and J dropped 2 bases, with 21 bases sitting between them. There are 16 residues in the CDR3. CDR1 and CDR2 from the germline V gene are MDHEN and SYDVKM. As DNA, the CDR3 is TGTGCCAGCTATAGAGCGGTAATGGACGTAAACACTGAAGCTTTCTTT. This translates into CASYRAVMDVNTEAFF.

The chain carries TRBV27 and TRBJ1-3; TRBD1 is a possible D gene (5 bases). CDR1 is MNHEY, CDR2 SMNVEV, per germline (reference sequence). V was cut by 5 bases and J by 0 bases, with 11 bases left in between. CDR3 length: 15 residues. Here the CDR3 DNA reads TGTGCCAGCAGTAGTACAGGCAACTCTGGAAACACCATATATTTT. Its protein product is CASSSTGNSGNTIYF.

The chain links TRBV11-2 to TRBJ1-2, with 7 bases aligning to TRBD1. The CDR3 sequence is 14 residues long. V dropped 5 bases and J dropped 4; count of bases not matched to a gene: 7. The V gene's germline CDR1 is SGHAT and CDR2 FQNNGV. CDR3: CASSPRDRAYGYTF. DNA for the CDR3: TGTGCCAGCAGCCCTCGGGACAGAGCCTATGGCTACACCTTC.

The CDR3 protein is CASSPGGGFAKNIQYF. The CDR3 nucleotides are TGTGCCAGCAGCCCAGGGGGCGGCTTCGCCAAAAACATTCAGTACTTC. This chain joins TRBV6-6 and TRBJ2-4; TRBD1 matches 8 bases. J gave up 1 base and V 6 bases, and 8 bases lay outside the gene matches. Germline V gives CDR1 MNHNY, CDR2 SVGAGI (reference sequence). The CDR3 spans 16 residues.

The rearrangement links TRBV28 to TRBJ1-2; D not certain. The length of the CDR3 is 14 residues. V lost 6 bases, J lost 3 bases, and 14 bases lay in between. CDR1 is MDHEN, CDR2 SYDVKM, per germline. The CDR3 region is CASSYAAWYYGYTF. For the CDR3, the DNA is TGTGCCAGCAGCTATGCGGCGTGGTACTATGGCTACACCTTC.

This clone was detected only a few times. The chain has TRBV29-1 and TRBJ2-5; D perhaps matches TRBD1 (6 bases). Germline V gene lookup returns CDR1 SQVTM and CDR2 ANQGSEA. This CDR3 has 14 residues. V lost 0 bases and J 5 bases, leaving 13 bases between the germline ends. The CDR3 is CSVEEQGVGETQYF. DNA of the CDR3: TGCAGCGTTGAAGAACAGGGTGTTGGGGAGACCCAGTACTTC.

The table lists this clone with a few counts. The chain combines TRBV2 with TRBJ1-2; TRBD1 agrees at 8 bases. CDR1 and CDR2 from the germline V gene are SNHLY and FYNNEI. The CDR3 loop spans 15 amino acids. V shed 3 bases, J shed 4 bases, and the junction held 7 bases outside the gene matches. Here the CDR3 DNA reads TGTGCCAGCAGTGAGGACAGGGCTTATACCTATGGCTACACCTTC. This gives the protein CASSEDRAYTYGYTF.